The rows below give T cell receptor beta chains drawn from one sample of a study of blood T cells in healthy people across ages. TCRdb called the 5' RACE reads again in MiXCR, with one record for every CDR3 protein. The data show 1.5 million or so distinct CDR3 sequences, 40% to 45% seen once. Input material: blood. The source of these receptors is a woman younger than 35 in good health. Both conserved end residues are part of each CDR3. Fields, in order: J gene, V gene, CDR3 protein.

J: TRBJ2-3; V: TRBV20-1; CDR3: CSADGTATRGDTQYF
J: TRBJ2-1; V: TRBV29-1; CDR3: CSVEDRSGGKDEQFF
J: TRBJ1-3; V: TRBV4-1; CDR3: CASSQTPGQGSGGNTIYF
J: TRBJ2-3; V: TRBV3-1; CDR3: CASSQFRASGGIDTQYF
J: TRBJ2-7; V: TRBV28; CDR3: CASSPGGSGRFNEQYF
J: TRBJ2-1; V: TRBV6-5; CDR3: CASSPLAQFNEQFF
J: TRBJ2-7; V: TRBV6-2/TRBV6-3; CDR3: CASRSWSYEQYF
J: TRBJ1-1; V: TRBV28; CDR3: CASSLIRTANTEAFF
J: TRBJ2-5; V: TRBV29-1; CDR3: CSVDQGGRETQYF
J: NA; V: TRBV12-3/TRBV12-4; CDR3: CASSAPGPNYEQYF
J: TRBJ2-7; V: TRBV24-1; CDR3: CATSDFLPGAEQYF
J: TRBJ2-1; V: TRBV7-2; CDR3: CASSPRSGGYNEQFF
J: TRBJ1-4; V: TRBV7-2; CDR3: CASSPGTAPLNEKLFF
J: TRBJ1-1; V: TRBV4-3; CDR3: CASSQEHRAGNTEAFF
J: TRBJ2-7; V: TRBV19; CDR3: CASSITGSRAYEQYF
J: TRBJ2-1; V: TRBV20-1; CDR3: CSARAGGPYEQFF
J: TRBJ2-7; V: TRBV4-2; CDR3: CASSQDPQVGYEQYF
J: TRBJ1-2; V: TRBV6-2/TRBV6-3; CDR3: CASSPSAGRYGYTF
J: TRBJ2-3; V: TRBV5-1; CDR3: CASRHFPGQGTDTQYF
J: NA; V: TRBV20-1; CDR3: CSATDRVEQYF
J: TRBJ2-6; V: TRBV2; CDR3: CASRPPDSGANVLTF
J: TRBJ2-1; V: TRBV5-1; CDR3: CASIGESYNEQFF
J: TRBJ2-7; V: TRBV6-6; CDR3: CASSPSTGRLSYYEQYF
J: TRBJ2-1; V: TRBV18; CDR3: CASSPRKSRDNEQFF
J: TRBJ2-3; V: TRBV9; CDR3: CASSEYGRASGADTLYF
J: TRBJ2-7; V: TRBV6-5; CDR3: CASRNLAGFVEQYF
J: TRBJ1-4; V: TRBV4-3; CDR3: CASSQESGRQGANEKLFF
J: TRBJ1-1; V: TRBV6-2/TRBV6-3; CDR3: CASSLGWTEAFF
J: TRBJ2-3; V: TRBV7-2; CDR3: CASNLTPSTDTQYF
J: TRBJ2-1; V: TRBV25-1; CDR3: CASSTIRGGSGEQFF
J: TRBJ1-5; V: TRBV4-1; CDR3: CASSQDWAGLRPQHF
J: TRBJ2-6; V: TRBV12-3/TRBV12-4; CDR3: CASSASGTSGSISGANVLTF
J: TRBJ1-1; V: TRBV9; CDR3: CASSGSRDRPGEAFF
J: TRBJ1-1; V: TRBV10-3; CDR3: CAIRREEDTEAFF
J: TRBJ2-7; V: TRBV15; CDR3: CATSYGGNKYEQYF
J: TRBJ2-7; V: TRBV7-9; CDR3: CASSPRNTDYEQYF
J: TRBJ2-2; V: TRBV9; CDR3: CASSLSDSGNTGELFF
J: TRBJ2-1; V: TRBV11-2; CDR3: CASSFVDGHEQFF
J: TRBJ1-1; V: TRBV4-1; CDR3: CASSQRGGITEAFF
J: NA; V: TRBV11-2; CDR3: CASSLDRVMGTYNEQYF
J: TRBJ1-2; V: TRBV29-1; CDR3: CSVEVLEGGYTF
J: TRBJ1-1; V: TRBV5-1; CDR3: CASSAPQGNTEAFF
J: TRBJ2-3; V: TRBV9; CDR3: CASSVGQGGTQYF
J: TRBJ2-2; V: TRBV11-2; CDR3: CASSPWDSPGGLFF
J: TRBJ1-5; V: TRBV7-6; CDR3: CASSSNPGNQPQHF
J: NA; V: TRBV29-1; CDR3: CSVELRDPVLNYNEQYF
J: TRBJ1-2; V: TRBV4-1; CDR3: CASRNPPGNYGYTF
J: TRBJ2-7; V: TRBV6-1; CDR3: CASSDLGDHEQYF
J: TRBJ2-7; V: TRBV6-1; CDR3: CASSPRGASYEQYF
J: TRBJ1-2; V: TRBV7-2; CDR3: CASSSYRGHNYGYTF
J: TRBJ2-3; V: TRBV4-2; CDR3: CASSPLTSGIQDTQYF
J: TRBJ2-5; V: TRBV6-1; CDR3: CASSGGVARRQETQYF
J: TRBJ2-3; V: TRBV27; CDR3: CASSLRASGSTDTQYF
J: TRBJ2-2; V: TRBV29-1; CDR3: CSVEGRGTGELFF
J: TRBJ2-2; V: TRBV11-3; CDR3: CASSKRGFTGELFF
J: TRBJ1-1; V: TRBV7-9; CDR3: CASSLTTGEPDEAFF
J: TRBJ2-7; V: TRBV4-3; CDR3: CASSQDPRGTPYEQYF
J: TRBJ2-1; V: TRBV3-1; CDR3: CASSQDVYSYEQFF